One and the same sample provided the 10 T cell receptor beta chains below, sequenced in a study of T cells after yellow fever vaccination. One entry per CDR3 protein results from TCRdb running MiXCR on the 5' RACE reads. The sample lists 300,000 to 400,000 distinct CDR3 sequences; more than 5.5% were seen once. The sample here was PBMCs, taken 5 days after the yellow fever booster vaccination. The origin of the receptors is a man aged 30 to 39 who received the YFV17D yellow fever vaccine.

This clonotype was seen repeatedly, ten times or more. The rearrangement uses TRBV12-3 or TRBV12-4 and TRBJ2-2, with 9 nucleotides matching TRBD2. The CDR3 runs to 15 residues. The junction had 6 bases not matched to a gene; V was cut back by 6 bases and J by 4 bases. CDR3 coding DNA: TGTGCCAGCAGCAGAGCGGGAGGCGGCACCGGGGAGCTGTTTTTT. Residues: CASSRAGGGTGELFF.

The CDR3 loop reads CSVGVAGVYEQYF. CDR3 DNA: TGCAGCGTTGGAGTAGCGGGAGTTTACGAGCAGTACTTC. The chain employs TRBV29-1 and TRBJ2-7; 9 nucleotides align to TRBD2. The germline V gene has CDR1 SQVTM and CDR2 ANQGSEA. CDR3 size: 13 residues. Trimming at V came to 4 bases and at J to 4 bases, leaving 5 bases not matched to a gene.

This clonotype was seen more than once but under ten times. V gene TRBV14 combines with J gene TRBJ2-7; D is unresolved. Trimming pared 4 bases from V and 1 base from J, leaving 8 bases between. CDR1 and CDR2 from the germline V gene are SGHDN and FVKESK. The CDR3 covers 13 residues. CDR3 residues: CASSPTVSYEQYF. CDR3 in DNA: TGTGCCAGCAGCCCGACGGTATCCTACGAGCAGTACTTC.

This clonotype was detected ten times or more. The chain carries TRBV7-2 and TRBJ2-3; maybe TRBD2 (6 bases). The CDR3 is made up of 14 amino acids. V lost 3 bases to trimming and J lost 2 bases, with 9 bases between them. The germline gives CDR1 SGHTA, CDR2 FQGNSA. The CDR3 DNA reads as TGTGCCAGCAGCTTCCGGGGGAACACAGATACGCAGTATTTT. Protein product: CASSFRGNTDTQYF.

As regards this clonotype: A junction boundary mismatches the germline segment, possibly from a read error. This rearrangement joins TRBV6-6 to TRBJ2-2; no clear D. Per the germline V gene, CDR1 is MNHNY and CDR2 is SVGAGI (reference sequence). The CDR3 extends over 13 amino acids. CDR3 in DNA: TGTTCCAGCAGTTTGGACCCCTCCGGGGAGCTGTTTTTT. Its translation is CSSSLDPSGELFF.

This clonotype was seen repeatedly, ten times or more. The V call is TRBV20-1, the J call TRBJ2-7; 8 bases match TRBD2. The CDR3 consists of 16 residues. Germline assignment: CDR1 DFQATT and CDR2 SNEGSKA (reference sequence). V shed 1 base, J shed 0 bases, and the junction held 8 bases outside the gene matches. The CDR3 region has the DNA TGCAGTGCTAGAGGTAGACTAGCGCCAAGCTCCTACGAGCAGTACTTC. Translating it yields CSARGRLAPSSYEQYF.

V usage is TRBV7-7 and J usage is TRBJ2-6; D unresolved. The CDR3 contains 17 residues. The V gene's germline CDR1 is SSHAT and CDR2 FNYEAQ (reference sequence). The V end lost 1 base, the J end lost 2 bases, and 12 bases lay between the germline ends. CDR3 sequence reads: CASSLGPAFTGANVLTF. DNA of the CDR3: TGTGCCAGCAGCTTAGGACCGGCGTTCACTGGGGCCAACGTCCTGACTTTC.

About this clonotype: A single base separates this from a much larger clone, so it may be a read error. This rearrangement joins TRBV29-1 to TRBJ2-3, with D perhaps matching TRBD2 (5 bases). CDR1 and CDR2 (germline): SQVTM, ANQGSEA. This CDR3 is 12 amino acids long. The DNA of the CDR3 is TGCAGCGTTGGTTCTAGCACAGATACGCTGTATTTT. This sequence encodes CSVGSSTDTLYF.

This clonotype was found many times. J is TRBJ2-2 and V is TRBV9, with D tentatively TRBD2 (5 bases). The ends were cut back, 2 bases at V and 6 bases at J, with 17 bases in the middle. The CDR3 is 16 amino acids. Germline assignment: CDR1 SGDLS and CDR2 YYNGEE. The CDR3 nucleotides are TGTGCCAGCAGCGTGTTCTCGCTAGCCGGGTCCGGGGAGCTGTTTTTT. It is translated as CASSVFSLAGSGELFF.

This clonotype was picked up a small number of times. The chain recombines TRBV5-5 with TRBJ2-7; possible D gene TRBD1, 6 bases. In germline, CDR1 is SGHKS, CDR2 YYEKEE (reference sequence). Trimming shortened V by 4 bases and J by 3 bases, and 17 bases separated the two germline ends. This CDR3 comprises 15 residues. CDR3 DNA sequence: TGTGCCAGCAGCCCTCCCCTCCAACAGGGCTACGAGCAGTACTTC. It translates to CASSPPLQQGYEQYF.